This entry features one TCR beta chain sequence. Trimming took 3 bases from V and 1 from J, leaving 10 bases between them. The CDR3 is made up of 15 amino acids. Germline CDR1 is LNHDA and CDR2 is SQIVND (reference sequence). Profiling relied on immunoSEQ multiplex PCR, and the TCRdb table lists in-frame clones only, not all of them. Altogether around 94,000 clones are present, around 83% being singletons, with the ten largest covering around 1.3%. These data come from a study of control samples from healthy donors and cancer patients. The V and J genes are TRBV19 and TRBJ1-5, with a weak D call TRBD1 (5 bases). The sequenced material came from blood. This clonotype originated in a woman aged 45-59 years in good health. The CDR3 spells CASSIRARSNQPQHF. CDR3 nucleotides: TGTGCCAGTAGTATCAGGGCGAGAAGCAATCAGCCCCAGCATTTT.